The present T cell receptor beta chain was sequenced within a study of T-cell reconstitution after alpha-beta-depleted transplantation in children. Study-wide results and limits: Certain patients had high TCRbeta diversity at day 60, and it came from recipient T cells and thymic progenitors that survived. There were reportedly several hundred expanded graft clones from which alpha-beta T cells came about two months after transplant. From newly produced T cells came most of the T-cell counts and diversity one year after transplant.

The CDR3 covers 19 residues. Germline lookup yields CDR1 MNHEY and CDR2 SMNVEV (reference sequence). The V and J ends lost 7 bases and 1 base respectively, with 26 bases between them. For TCRbeta, the library was prepared with unique molecular identifiers. TCRdb independently ran MiXCR on the PCR reads; one entry per CDR3 protein. The profile covers about 200,000 distinct CDR3 sequences, with about 6% appearing a single time and roughly 4.5% taken by the ten largest. This clonotype was found many times. The antigen remains undetermined. Sequencing used PBMCs, obtained before TCRalphabeta/CD19-depleted stem cell transplant. This chain uses TRBV27 with TRBJ2-1, with D possibly TRBD2 on 6 matching bases. The source is a girl under three years old with combined immunodeficiency, due to receive a stem cell transplant. The CDR3 sequence is CASTVVGGERMGSYNEQFF. The CDR3 DNA sequence: TGTGCCAGCACGGTAGTGGGCGGGGAGAGAATGGGTTCCTACAATGAGCAGTTCTTC.